This T cell receptor (beta chain) came from a study of T cells in Graves' hyperthyroidism and ophthalmopathy. This clonotype was counted at least ten times. RNA transcripts yielded amplified TCR beta CDR3 regions. The TCR CDR3 was amplified in a first-round RT-PCR using the HTBI primer set. TCRdb analysed the multiplex PCR reads with MiXCR anew, one entry per CDR3 protein. The repertoire holds 450,000 to 500,000 distinct CDR3 sequences, 22% seen once, with around 54% in the top ten. This CDR3 is 15 amino acids long. The V end lost 5 bases, the J end lost 1 base, and 13 bases lay between the germline ends. Germline CDR1 SGHTA, CDR2 FQGNSA.

This clonotype originated in a woman aged 70-85 years with Graves' ophthalmopathy. The genes are TRBV7-2 and TRBJ2-3; D gene unclear. Sequencing was done on a sample of blood. The CDR3 DNA reads TGTGCCAGCAGCGCCCAGGTATCCCGCACAGATACGCAGTATTTT. Translated: CASSAQVSRTDTQYF.